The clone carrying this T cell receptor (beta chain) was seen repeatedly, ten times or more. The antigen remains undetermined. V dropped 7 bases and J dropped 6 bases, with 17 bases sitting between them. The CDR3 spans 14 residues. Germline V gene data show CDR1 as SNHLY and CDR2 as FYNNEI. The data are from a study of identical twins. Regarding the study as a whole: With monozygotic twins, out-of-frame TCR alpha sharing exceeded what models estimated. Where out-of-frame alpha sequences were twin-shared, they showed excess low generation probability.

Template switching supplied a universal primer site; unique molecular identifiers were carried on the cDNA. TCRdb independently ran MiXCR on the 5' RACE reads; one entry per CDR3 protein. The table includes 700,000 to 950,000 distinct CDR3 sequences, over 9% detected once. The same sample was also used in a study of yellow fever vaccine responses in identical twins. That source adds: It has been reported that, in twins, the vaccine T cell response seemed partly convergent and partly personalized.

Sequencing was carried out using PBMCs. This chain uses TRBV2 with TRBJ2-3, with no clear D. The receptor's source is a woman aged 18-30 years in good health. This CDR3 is CASTGVPRGDTQYF. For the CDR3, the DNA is TGTGCCAGCACTGGGGTACCCCGTGGTGATACGCAGTATTTT.